This TCR beta chain emerged from a study of T cells after yellow fever vaccination. V gave up 4 bases and J gave up 7 bases, with 16 bases separating them. The length of the CDR3 is 15 residues. Germline CDR1 and CDR2: SGHTA and FQGNSA. They built TCR cDNA with 5'RACE template switching, a step that put in a universal primer site and UMIs. TCRdb passed the 5' RACE reads through MiXCR, listing each CDR3 protein once. The repertoire consists of around 330,000 distinct CDR3 sequences, with more than 3% occurring once and the leading ten covering 23%. This clonotype appeared a few times. The sequences come from PBMCs, collected on the day of the yellow fever booster vaccination. This receptor was identified in a man younger than 35 who received the YFV17D yellow fever vaccine. V is TRBV7-2 and J is TRBJ1-4, with D possibly TRBD1 on 5 matching bases. The CDR3, as DNA: TGTGCCAGCAGCTCCCAGGCAGGGTTCGTTGAAAAACTGTTTTTT. This sequence encodes CASSSQAGFVEKLFF.